Included here is one T cell receptor beta chain sequence, with context. Its specificity is not known. Assay used: immunoSEQ multiplex PCR; TCRdb lists only in-frame clones, some missing. The repertoire includes 150,000 to 200,000 clones, roughly 90% of them detected once, and around 1.3% sits in the top ten. The ends were cut back, 6 bases at V and 2 bases at J, with 15 bases in the middle. The CDR3 sequence is 15 residues long. Germline V gene data show CDR1 as MNHEY and CDR2 as SVGAGI. The data were taken from a study of T cell responses to AZD1222 COVID-19 vaccine. Findings of the study overall: Repertoires were collected only later (after the peak T cell response had occurred). Reports indicate that nearly half of spike-specific TCRs are directed at unmutated variant regions. Donors skewed white British and female; clonal diversity was possibly underestimated.

The TCR was taken from an adult in good health. The sample consisted of peripheral blood, taken on day 0 of AZD1222 vaccination. This sequence joins TRBV6-5 and TRBJ2-3, with D perhaps matching TRBD1 (5 bases). The DNA of the CDR3 is TGTGCCAGCAGCTCTATGTGGGGCCTCACAGATACGCAGTATTTT. Protein sequence: CASSSMWGLTDTQYF.